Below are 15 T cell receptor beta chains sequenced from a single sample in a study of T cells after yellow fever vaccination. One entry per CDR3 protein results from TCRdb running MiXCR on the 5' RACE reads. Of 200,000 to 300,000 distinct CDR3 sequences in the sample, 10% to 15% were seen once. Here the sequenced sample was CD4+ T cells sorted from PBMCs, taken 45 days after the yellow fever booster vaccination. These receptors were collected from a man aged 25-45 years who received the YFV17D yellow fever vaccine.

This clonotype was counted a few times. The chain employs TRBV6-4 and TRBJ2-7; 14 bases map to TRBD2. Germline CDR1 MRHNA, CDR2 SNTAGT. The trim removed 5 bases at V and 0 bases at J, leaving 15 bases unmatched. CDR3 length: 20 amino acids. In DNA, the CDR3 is TGTGCCAGCAGTCGACTAGCGGGAGGGCCTGAGAAATCTGGCTCCTACGAGCAGTACTTC. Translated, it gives CASSRLAGGPEKSGSYEQYF.

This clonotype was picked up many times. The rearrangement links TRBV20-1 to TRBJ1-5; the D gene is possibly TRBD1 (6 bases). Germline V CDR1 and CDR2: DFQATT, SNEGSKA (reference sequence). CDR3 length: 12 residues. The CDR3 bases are TGCAGCGCAGGACAGCTAAATCAGCCCCAGCATTTT. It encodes CSAGQLNQPQHF.

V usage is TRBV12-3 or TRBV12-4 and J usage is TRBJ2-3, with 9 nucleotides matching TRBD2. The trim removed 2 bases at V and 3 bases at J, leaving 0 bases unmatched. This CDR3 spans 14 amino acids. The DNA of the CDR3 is TGTGCCAGCAGTTTACTAGCGGGAACAGATACGCAGTATTTT. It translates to CASSLLAGTDTQYF.

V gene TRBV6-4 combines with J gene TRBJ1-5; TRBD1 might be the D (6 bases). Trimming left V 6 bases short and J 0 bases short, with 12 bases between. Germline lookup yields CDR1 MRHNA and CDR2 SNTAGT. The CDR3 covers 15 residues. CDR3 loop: CASSNDRSSNQPQHF. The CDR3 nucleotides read TGTGCCAGCAGCAATGACAGGTCTAGCAATCAGCCCCAGCATTTT.

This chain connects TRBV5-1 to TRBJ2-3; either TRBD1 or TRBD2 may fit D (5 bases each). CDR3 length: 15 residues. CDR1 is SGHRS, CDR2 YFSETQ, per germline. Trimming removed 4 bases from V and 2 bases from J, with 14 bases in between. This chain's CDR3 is CASSLARGATDTQYF. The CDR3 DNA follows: TGCGCCAGCAGCCTAGCCAGAGGGGCCACAGATACGCAGTATTTT. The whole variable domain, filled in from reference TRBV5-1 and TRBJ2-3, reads KAGVTQTPRYLIKTRGQQVTLSCSPISGHRSVSWYQQTPGQGLQFLFEYFSETQRNKGNFPGRFSGRQFSNSRSEMNVSTLELGDSALYLCASSLARGATDTQYFGPGTRLTVL.

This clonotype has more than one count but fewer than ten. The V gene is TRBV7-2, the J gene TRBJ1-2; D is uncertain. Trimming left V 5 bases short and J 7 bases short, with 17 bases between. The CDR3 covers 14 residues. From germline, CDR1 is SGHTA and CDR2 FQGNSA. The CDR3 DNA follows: TGTGCCAGCAGCCCACCAGGAGGTCGCACTGGCTACACCTTC. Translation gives CASSPPGGRTGYTF.

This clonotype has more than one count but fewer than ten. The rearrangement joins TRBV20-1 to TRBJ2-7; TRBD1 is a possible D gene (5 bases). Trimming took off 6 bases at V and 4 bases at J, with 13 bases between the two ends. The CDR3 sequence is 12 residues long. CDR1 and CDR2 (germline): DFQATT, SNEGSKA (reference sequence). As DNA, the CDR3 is TGCAGTGCCCTCGAAGGGGCATACGAGCAGTACTTC. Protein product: CSALEGAYEQYF.

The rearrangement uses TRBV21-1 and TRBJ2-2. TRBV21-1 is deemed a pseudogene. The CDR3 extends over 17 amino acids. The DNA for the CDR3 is TGTGCCAGCAGCAAAGGGGTAGAGTACACGGTGACCGGGGAGCTGTTTTTT. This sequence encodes CASSKGVEYTVTGELFF.

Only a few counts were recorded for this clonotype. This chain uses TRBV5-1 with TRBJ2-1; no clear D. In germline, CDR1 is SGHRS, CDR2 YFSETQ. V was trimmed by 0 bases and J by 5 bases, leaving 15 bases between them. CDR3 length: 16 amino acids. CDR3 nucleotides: TGCGCCAGCAGCTTGGTTTTGTCCGGGTTTAACAATGAGCAGTTCTTC. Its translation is CASSLVLSGFNNEQFF.

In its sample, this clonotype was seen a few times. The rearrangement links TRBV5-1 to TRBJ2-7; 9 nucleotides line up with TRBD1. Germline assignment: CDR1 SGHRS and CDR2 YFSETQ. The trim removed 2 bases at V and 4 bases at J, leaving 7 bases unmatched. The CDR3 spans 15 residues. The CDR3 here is CASSLTGGAEYEQYF. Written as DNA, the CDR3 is TGCGCCAGCAGCTTAACAGGGGGCGCGGAGTACGAGCAGTACTTC.

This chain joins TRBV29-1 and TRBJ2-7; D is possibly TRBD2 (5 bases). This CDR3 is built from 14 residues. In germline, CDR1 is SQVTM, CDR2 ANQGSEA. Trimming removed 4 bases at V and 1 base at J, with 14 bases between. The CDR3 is CSVAGLEKSYEQYF. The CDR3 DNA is TGCAGCGTTGCGGGGTTGGAAAAATCCTACGAGCAGTACTTC.

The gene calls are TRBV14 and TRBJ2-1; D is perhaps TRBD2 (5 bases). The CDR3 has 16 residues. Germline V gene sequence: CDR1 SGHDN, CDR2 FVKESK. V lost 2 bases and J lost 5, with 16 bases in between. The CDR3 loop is CASSQLMGSLNNEQFF. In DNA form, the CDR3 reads TGTGCCAGCAGCCAATTGATGGGGAGCCTTAACAATGAGCAGTTCTTC.

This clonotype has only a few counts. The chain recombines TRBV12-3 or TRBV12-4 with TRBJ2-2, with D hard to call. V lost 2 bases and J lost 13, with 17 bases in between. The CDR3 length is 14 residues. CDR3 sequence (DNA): TGTGCCAGCAGTTTAACCCGTGGTGGTTTGGGGCTGTTTTTT. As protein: CASSLTRGGLGLFF.

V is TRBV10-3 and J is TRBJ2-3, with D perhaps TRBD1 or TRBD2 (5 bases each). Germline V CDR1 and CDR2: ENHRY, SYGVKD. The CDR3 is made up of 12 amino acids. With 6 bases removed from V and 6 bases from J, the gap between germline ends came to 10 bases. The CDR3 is CAIRRGDDTQYF. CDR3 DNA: TGTGCCATCAGACGAGGGGATGATACGCAGTATTTT.

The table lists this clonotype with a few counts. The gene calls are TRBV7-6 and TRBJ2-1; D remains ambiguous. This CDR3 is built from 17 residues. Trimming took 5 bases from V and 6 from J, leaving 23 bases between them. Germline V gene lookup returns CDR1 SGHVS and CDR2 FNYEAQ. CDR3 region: CASSHGPTYRGVNEQFF. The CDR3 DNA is TGTGCCAGCAGCCACGGCCCCACCTACCGTGGGGTCAATGAGCAGTTCTTC. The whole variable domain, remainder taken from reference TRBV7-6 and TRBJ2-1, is GAGVSQSPRYKVTKRGQDVALRCDPISGHVSLYWYRQALGQGPEFLTYFNYEAQQDKSGLPNDRFSAERPEGSISTLTIQRTEQRDSAMYRCASSHGPTYRGVNEQFFGPGTRLTVL.